Presented here are 27 T cell receptor beta chains from one specimen sequenced in a study of T cells after yellow fever vaccination. TCRdb re-called the 5' RACE reads through MiXCR, storing one row per CDR3 protein. Of some 320,000 distinct CDR3 sequences detected, 8.7% appear once; the ten largest clones hold more than 15%. The sequenced sample was PBMCs, obtained on the day of the first yellow fever vaccination. The receptors were sampled from a man between 18 and 29 years old who received the YFV17D yellow fever vaccine.

The chain recombines TRBV12-3 or TRBV12-4 with TRBJ1-5; D remains unclear. V lost 2 bases, J lost 5 bases, and 4 bases lay in between. The CDR3 sequence is 12 residues long. The CDR3 DNA sequence: TGTGCCAGCAGTTTACAGGATCAGCCCCAGCATTTT. Protein product: CASSLQDQPQHF.

The V call is TRBV19, the J call TRBJ2-7; maybe TRBD2 (5 bases). CDR1 is LNHDA, CDR2 SQIVND, per germline (reference sequence). The V end was cut by 6 bases, the J end by 2 bases, with 17 bases between. This CDR3 spans 15 amino acids. This CDR3 is CASSRARGDPYEQYF. In nucleotides, the CDR3 is TGTGCCAGTAGCCGGGCTCGGGGAGACCCCTACGAGCAGTACTTC.

This clonotype was found a few times. This chain links TRBV18 with TRBJ2-1; D not certain. Germline-derived CDR1 and CDR2 are KGHSH and LQKENI. CDR3 length: 11 residues. Trimming took 3 bases from V and 12 from J, leaving 9 bases between them. The CDR3 region is CASSPGSLQFF. Here the CDR3 DNA reads TGTGCCAGCTCACCGGGCAGTTTGCAGTTCTTC.

V usage is TRBV7-2 and J usage is TRBJ2-3; maybe TRBD2 (5 bases). V was pared by 6 bases and J by 0 bases, with 13 bases between. The CDR3 is made up of 15 amino acids. The germline V gene encodes CDR1 SGHTA and CDR2 FQGNSA. The CDR3 sequence is CASRFRAASTDTQYF. CDR3 nucleotide sequence: TGTGCCAGCAGGTTTAGAGCGGCTAGCACAGATACGCAGTATTTT.

The chain has TRBV6-5 and TRBJ2-1; the D is unclear. The CDR3 has 12 residues. Germline loops: CDR1 MNHEY, CDR2 SVGAGI. V was cut by 2 bases and J by 9 bases, with 8 bases left in between. CDR3 sequence reads: CASSYNQREQFF. The CDR3 nucleotides are TGTGCCAGCAGTTACAACCAACGTGAGCAGTTCTTC.

The rearrangement uses TRBV4-1 and TRBJ2-2; D remains ambiguous. Germline assignment: CDR1 MGHRA and CDR2 YSYEKL. The CDR3 totals 13 residues. V was clipped by 4 bases and J by 5 bases, with 8 bases between them. The CDR3 bases are TGCGCCAGCAGCCCCATGGGGACCGGGGAGCTGTTTTTT. Translated, it gives CASSPMGTGELFF.

Many counts were recorded for this clonotype. V and J are TRBV7-9 and TRBJ1-1; D is unresolved. The germline V gene has CDR1 SEHNR and CDR2 FQNEAQ (reference sequence). The CDR3 loop spans 17 amino acids. Trimming removed 0 bases at V and 0 bases at J, with 14 bases between. The CDR3 DNA is TGTGCCAGCAGCTTAGCCCCCCCAGCCTTTATGAACACTGAAGCTTTCTTT. Translation: CASSLAPPAFMNTEAFF.

There are many counts of this clonotype. This chain connects TRBV5-6 to TRBJ2-7; possible D gene TRBD1, 5 bases. V was shortened by 4 bases and J by 3 bases, with 17 bases between the two germline ends. CDR1 is SGHDT, CDR2 YYEEEE, per germline. The CDR3 is 15 amino acids. The CDR3 nucleotides read TGTGCCAGCAGCCGGAACAGGAACCCTGTCTACGAGCAGTACTTC. Protein sequence: CASSRNRNPVYEQYF.

The chain employs TRBV15 and TRBJ1-5; possibly TRBD1 for D (5 bases). The CDR3 extends over 15 amino acids. Trimming shortened V by 1 base and J by 7 bases, and 14 bases separated the two germline ends. CDR1 and CDR2 (germline): LNHNV, YYDKDF (reference sequence). For the CDR3, the DNA is TGTGCCACCAGCAGAGTTAGATCAGGGCGACAGCCCCAGCATTTT. It translates to CATSRVRSGRQPQHF.

V usage is TRBV28 and J usage is TRBJ2-5, with D tentatively TRBD1 (5 bases). This CDR3 is built from 15 residues. From germline, CDR1 is MDHEN and CDR2 SYDVKM. Trimming took off 3 bases at V and 0 bases at J, with 11 bases between the two ends. This CDR3 reads CASSFGQTDQETQYF. The CDR3 DNA is TGTGCCAGCAGTTTTGGCCAGACAGACCAAGAGACCCAGTACTTC.

As to this clonotype: A much more abundant neighbour one base away suggests this may be a read error. This chain connects TRBV5-8 to TRBJ2-3; D call uncertain. CDR3 size: 15 residues. The V end lost 4 bases, the J end lost 0 bases, and 12 bases lay between the germline ends. Germline loops: CDR1 SGHTS, CDR2 YDEGEE. CDR3 nucleotide sequence: TGTGCCAGCAGCCCTCAGCTAACTAGCACAGATACGCAGTATTTT. Its protein product is CASSPQLTSTDTQYF.

V and J are TRBV7-2 and TRBJ2-3; TRBD1 matches at 10 bases. The ends lost 1 base at V and 8 bases at J; junction bases unmatched: 6. There are 15 residues in the CDR3. Germline-derived CDR1 and CDR2 are SGHTA and FQGNSA. CDR3 in amino acids: CASSLEGTGARTQYF. DNA for the CDR3: TGTGCCAGCAGCTTAGAAGGGACAGGGGCTCGTACGCAGTATTTT.

At least ten counts were recorded for this clonotype. This chain links TRBV18 with TRBJ2-5; D unresolved. Trimming left V 1 base short and J 2 bases short, with 11 bases between. The CDR3 loop spans 15 amino acids. Germline V lookup: CDR1 KGHSH, CDR2 LQKENI. The CDR3, as DNA: TGTGCCAGCTCACCACAGCACTCGTGGCAAGAGACCCAGTACTTC. It is translated as CASSPQHSWQETQYF.

This clonotype came up a few times. The rearrangement uses TRBV7-9 and TRBJ1-6, with TRBD1 as a possible D gene (5 bases). The V end was cut by 2 bases, the J end by 10 bases, with 6 bases between. Germline CDR1 is SEHNR and CDR2 is FQNEAQ (reference sequence). CDR3 length: 12 amino acids. The CDR3 reads CASSLQGSPLHF. CDR3 DNA: TGTGCCAGCAGCTTACAGGGATCACCCCTCCACTTT.

The table lists this clonotype with many counts. This chain uses TRBV5-1 with TRBJ1-5; D unclear. The CDR3 has 13 amino acids. V lost 2 bases, J lost 1 base, and 4 bases lay in between. Germline CDR1 SGHRS, CDR2 YFSETQ. CDR3 sequence reads: CASSFGSNQPQHF. The CDR3 DNA reads as TGCGCCAGCAGCTTTGGGAGCAATCAGCCCCAGCATTTT. The full variable domain, with the rest looked up from reference TRBV5-1 and TRBJ1-5, is KAGVTQTPRYLIKTRGQQVTLSCSPISGHRSVSWYQQTPGQGLQFLFEYFSETQRNKGNFPGRFSGRQFSNSRSEMNVSTLELGDSALYLCASSFGSNQPQHFGDGTRLSIL.

Many counts were recorded for this clonotype. The chain employs TRBV4-1 and TRBJ1-4; D is perhaps TRBD1 (5 bases). Germline-derived CDR1 and CDR2 are MGHRA and YSYEKL. The CDR3 totals 15 residues. The V gene lost 1 base and the J gene lost 2 bases, with 8 bases spanning the gap. CDR3 protein: CASSQVGTTNEKLFF. The CDR3, as DNA: TGCGCCAGCAGCCAAGTTGGGACGACTAATGAAAAACTGTTTTTT.

The table lists this clonotype with a few counts. This rearrangement joins TRBV12-5 to TRBJ2-2, with D unresolved. Germline CDR1 is LGHNT and CDR2 is FRNRAP. The CDR3 loop spans 16 amino acids. Trimming left V 2 bases short and J 2 bases short, with 12 bases between. CDR3 region: CASGLNPAANTGELFF. The CDR3, as DNA: TGTGCTAGTGGTTTGAACCCGGCGGCAAACACCGGGGAGCTGTTTTTT.

The chain combines TRBV7-2 with TRBJ2-6, with D possibly TRBD1 on 5 matching bases. The length of the CDR3 is 14 residues. Trimming removed 5 bases from V and 4 bases from J, with 9 bases in between. Germline CDR1 and CDR2: SGHTA and FQGNSA. The CDR3 loop reads CASSQGPGANVLTF. CDR3 sequence (DNA): TGTGCCAGCAGCCAGGGTCCCGGGGCCAACGTCCTGACTTTC.

This clonotype came up a few times. This rearrangement joins TRBV20-1 to TRBJ2-7, with a tentative D call TRBD1 (5 bases). The CDR3 spans 11 residues. The germline V gene has CDR1 DFQATT and CDR2 SNEGSKA (reference sequence). Trimming took 2 bases from V and 3 from J, leaving 5 bases between them. In nucleotides, the CDR3 is TGCAGTGCTAGAACAGGCTACGAGCAGTACTTC. Its protein is CSARTGYEQYF.

The J gene is TRBJ2-1, the V gene TRBV29-1; no reliable D call. Per the germline V gene, CDR1 is SQVTM and CDR2 is ANQGSEA. CDR3 length equals 13 residues. The V end lost 6 bases, the J end lost 5 bases, and 14 bases lay between the germline ends. The CDR3 sequence: CSVHISTNNEQFF. CDR3 in DNA: TGCAGCGTACACATCAGCACTAACAATGAGCAGTTCTTC.

CDR3 sequence reads: CASSTWTGMSRREKLFF. The DNA for the CDR3 is TGTGCCAGCAGCACCTGGACAGGGATGTCTCGTAGAGAAAAACTGTTTTTT. V gene TRBV11-2 combines with J gene TRBJ1-4; 8 nucleotides align to TRBD1. After removal of 5 bases from V and 8 bases from J, the junction contained 16 bases not matched to a gene. The length of the CDR3 is 17 residues. CDR1 is SGHAT, CDR2 FQNNGV, per germline.

V gene TRBV12-3 or TRBV12-4 combines with J gene TRBJ1-2; no clear D gene. Deletions cut 7 bases from V and 2 bases from J, with 8 bases between. The CDR3 spans 12 residues. Here the CDR3 reads CASTGRNYGYTF. The CDR3 DNA is TGTGCCAGCACGGGGAGAAACTATGGCTACACCTTC.

In regard to this clonotype: Sequence at one end of the junction differs from germline and may be a read error. This sequence joins TRBV4-1 and TRBJ2-3; 7 bases match TRBD1. The CDR3 consists of 14 residues. Germline CDR1 is MGHRA and CDR2 is YSYEKL. This CDR3 is CASSQGGFTDTQYF. CDR3 sequence (DNA): TGCGCCAGCAGTCAAGGGGGCTTCACAGATACGCAGTATTTT.

This clonotype was counted between two and nine times. The rearrangement uses TRBV5-6 and TRBJ2-2; TRBD1 might be the D (6 bases). V was pared by 3 bases and J by 0 bases, with 15 bases between. The CDR3 extends over 17 amino acids. The germline V gene has CDR1 SGHDT and CDR2 YYEEEE. The CDR3 bases are TGTGCCAGCAGCTCGACAGGCTACCTTTCGAACACCGGGGAGCTGTTTTTT. Protein product: CASSSTGYLSNTGELFF.

This clonotype was seen only a few times. This sequence joins TRBV5-1 and TRBJ2-5, with TRBD2 matching over 8 bases. This CDR3 has 14 amino acids. The junction had 7 bases not matched to a gene; V was cut back by 4 bases and J by 5 bases. Germline V gives CDR1 SGHRS, CDR2 YFSETQ. The CDR3 spells CASSASGSRETQYF. Written as DNA, the CDR3 is TGCGCCAGCAGCGCAAGCGGGAGTCGGGAGACCCAGTACTTC.

With respect to this clonotype: A much bigger clone sits one base away, suggesting this may be a read error. The chain combines TRBV7-9 with TRBJ2-1, with 9 nucleotides matching TRBD2. V lost 3 bases, J lost 5 bases, and 8 bases stayed unmatched. This CDR3 has 16 amino acids. Germline-derived CDR1 and CDR2 are SEHNR and FQNEAQ (reference sequence). The CDR3 loop is CASSLDGGGVHNEQFF. Written as DNA, the CDR3 is TGTGCCAGCAGCTTGGACGGCGGGGGGGTCCACAATGAGCAGTTCTTC.

This clonotype has just a few counts. The chain joins TRBV15 to TRBJ2-7; 8 positions agree with TRBD2. This CDR3 has 15 amino acids. CDR1 is LNHNV, CDR2 YYDKDF, per germline (reference sequence). V shed 0 bases and J 4 bases; nucleotides not matched to a gene: 5. The CDR3 DNA is TGTGCCACCAGCAGAGATACTAGCGGAGGTTACGAGCAGTACTTC. It translates to CATSRDTSGGYEQYF.